A single T cell receptor (beta chain) is shown here with its context. The data are from a study of T cells in localized non-small cell lung cancer. Trimming took off 2 bases at V and 4 bases at J, with 14 bases between the two ends. Germline CDR1 and CDR2: LNHDA and SQIVND (reference sequence). This CDR3 comprises 15 residues. TCRdb keeps only in-frame clones here, not all; method: immunoSEQ multiplex PCR. The table has about 1,600 clones, about a quarter seen once; the top ten hold around a fifth. The sequencing here drew on lung tumor tissue, taken before any cancer treatment. The chain combines TRBV19 with TRBJ2-5; unclear D gene. This sequence originates from a male donor older than 55 with stage II squamous cell lung carcinoma. CDR3 in DNA: TGTGCCAGTAGTATAAGACACCTCAGCCGAGAGACCCAGTACTTC. It encodes CASSIRHLSRETQYF.